This T cell receptor beta chain was sequenced during a study of CD8 T cells in Susac syndrome. Multiple sclerosis controls were treatment-naive patients with stable or active relapsing-remitting disease. TEMRA cells were FACS-enriched, unlike CD8+ and CD4+ T cells, which were negatively isolated. V shed 0 bases and J shed 3 bases, with 12 bases lying between them. This CDR3 is 17 amino acids long. CDR1 is LGHNA, CDR2 YNFKEQ, per germline. RNA was extracted with the RNeasy kit, and a quantity of roughly 0.5 to 1 ug was reverse transcribed using random hexamers. Across 54 Vbeta and 13 Jbeta, immunoSEQ multiplex PCR amplified TCR beta CDR3. TCRdb re-called the immunoSEQ multiplex PCR reads with MiXCR, one entry per CDR3 protein. The sample records over 130,000 distinct CDR3 sequences, around 96% being singletons.

The source is a human donor with multiple sclerosis. Specimen: CD4+ T cells from PBMCs. This chain links TRBV4-2 with TRBJ1-6; D ambiguous. The DNA for the CDR3 is TGTGCCAGCAGCCAAGAAGAAGAGGTAAACTATAATTCACCCCTCCACTTT. This codes for CASSQEEEVNYNSPLHF.